This T cell receptor beta chain was captured in a study of technical replicates of blood from several donors. The V end lost 7 bases, the J end lost 8 bases, and 17 bases lay between the germline ends. Germline loops: CDR1 MNHNS, CDR2 SASEGT. The CDR3 totals 13 residues. Libraries were prepared by immunoSEQ multiplex PCR; TCRdb keeps only in-frame clonotypes and omits some of them. The sample lists tens of thousands of clones, less than 95% occurring once. This sequence originates from a human donor in good health. Some clones in this sample may be carry-over from other donors' samples. The specimen sequenced was PBMCs. This chain connects TRBV6-1 to TRBJ1-1; D is possibly TRBD1 (5 bases). CDR3 in amino acids: CASTLTRRGEAFF. The CDR3 nucleotides read TGTGCCAGCACCTTAACCCGACGGGGGGAAGCTTTCTTT.